This T cell receptor (beta chain) was identified during a study of regulatory T cells in long-lasting Graves disease. The CDR3 has 17 amino acids. The V segment lost 4 bases and the J segment 4 bases; nucleotides outside the gene matches: 12. CDR1 and CDR2 (germline): LGHDT, YNNKEL (reference sequence). In building TCR beta libraries, iRepertoire HTBI primers were used together with Arm-PCR of CDR3 regions. Per the original methods: Analysis of the samples identified more than 60 TRBV and 14 to 15 TRBJ segments. In TCRdb, the multiplex PCR reads were re-called with MiXCR into one record per CDR3 protein. These V and J calls derive from TCRdb rather than the authors' analysis. The sample has roughly 510,000 distinct CDR3 sequences, 16% seen once. Sample time point: newly diagnosed GD, antithyroid drugs for less than 3 months. There was RNA extracted from PBMCs, and the TCR library was made from it. In addition, the sample was reused for a study of T cells in Graves' hyperthyroidism and ophthalmopathy. Per that study: Aged 18 to 65, the patients had hyperthyroidism that was newly diagnosed and had lasted under 2 months. Criteria for exclusion of patients were uncontrolled infection, other autoimmune disease, pregnancy or lactation. During a first-round RT-PCR of the TCR CDR3, the HTBI primer set was used.

The sequenced sample was peripheral blood mononuclear cells (PBMCs), obtained at new diagnosis, from a patient treated with antithyroid drugs. V and J are TRBV3-1 and TRBJ2-3, with TRBD2 matching 9 bases. This TCR was recovered from a man aged 18-30 years with Graves disease. CDR3 nucleotide sequence: TGTGCCAGCAGCCCCCTTACGAGTAGCGGGAGTGCAGATACGCAGTATTTT. This gives the protein CASSPLTSSGSADTQYF.